This T cell receptor beta chain was captured in a study of PD-1 blockade in classical Hodgkin lymphoma. Broader study findings: Differences between repertoires have undefined causes, possibly disease activity or prior therapy.

Sequenced by immunoSEQ multiplex PCR; TCRdb stores in-frame clones only, minus some. The sample includes tens of thousands of clones, about four fifths of them seen just once. The V gene lost 3 bases and the J gene lost 9 bases, with 4 bases spanning the gap. The CDR3 has 9 amino acids. The germline gives CDR1 SGHTS, CDR2 YDEGEE. Relapses following autologous stem cell transplantation were seen in all patients, with brentuximab vedotin exposure varying. Magnetic negative selection was used to purify CD4+ T cells from thawed PBMCs. Comments on this clone: Its cognate antigen is unknown.

Sequenced here: CD4+ T cells from blood, sampled at baseline. The clonotype was recovered from a human donor with classical Hodgkin lymphoma. V usage is TRBV5-8 and J usage is TRBJ2-7; D call uncertain. CDR3 sequence: CASSSWQYF. CDR3 nucleotides: TGTGCCAGCAGCTCTTGGCAGTACTTC.